This TCR beta chain was captured in a study of T cells after yellow fever vaccination. TCRdb reprocessed the 5' RACE reads with MiXCR, giving one entry per CDR3 protein. This sample has around 250,000 distinct CDR3 sequences; around 4.9% occur once, and the top ten carry 3% to 4%. The TCR originated in a man in his late teens or twenties who received the YFV17D yellow fever vaccine. This sample comprised CD4+ T cells sorted from PBMCs, obtained on the day of the yellow fever booster vaccination.

CDR3 DNA sequence: TGTGCCAGCAGCCCTTTCCGGACTAGACGCCAAGAGACCCAGTACTTC. Protein product: CASSPFRTRRQETQYF. The chain joins TRBV7-9 to TRBJ2-5; 7 bases match TRBD2. V was clipped by 5 bases and J by 1 base; unmatched bases: 10. The CDR3 is 16 amino acids. CDR1 is SEHNR, CDR2 FQNEAQ, per germline (reference sequence).